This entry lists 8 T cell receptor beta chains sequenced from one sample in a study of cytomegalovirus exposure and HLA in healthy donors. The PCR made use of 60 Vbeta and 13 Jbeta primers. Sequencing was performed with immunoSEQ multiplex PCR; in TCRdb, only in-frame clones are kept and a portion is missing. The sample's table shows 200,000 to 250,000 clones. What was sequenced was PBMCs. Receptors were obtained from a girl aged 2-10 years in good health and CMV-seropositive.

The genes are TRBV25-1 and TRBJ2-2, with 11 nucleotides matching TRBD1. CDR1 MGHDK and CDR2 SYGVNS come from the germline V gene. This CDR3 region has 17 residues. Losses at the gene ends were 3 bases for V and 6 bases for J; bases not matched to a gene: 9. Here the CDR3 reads CASSDDWDRGNPGELFF. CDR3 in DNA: TGTGCCAGCAGTGATGATTGGGACAGGGGGAATCCCGGGGAGCTGTTTTTT.

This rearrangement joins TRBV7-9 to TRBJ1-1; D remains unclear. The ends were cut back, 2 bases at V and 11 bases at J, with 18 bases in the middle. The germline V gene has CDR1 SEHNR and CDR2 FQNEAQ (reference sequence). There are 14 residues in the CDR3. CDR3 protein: CASSLSITFPRAFF. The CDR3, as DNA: TGTGCCAGCAGCTTATCCATCACTTTTCCTCGGGCTTTCTTT. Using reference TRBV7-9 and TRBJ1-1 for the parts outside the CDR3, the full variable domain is DTGVSQNPRHKITKRGQNVTFRCDPISEHNRLYWYRQTLGQGPEFLTYFQNEAQLEKSRLLSDRFSAERPKGSFSTLEIQRTEQGDSAMYLCASSLSITFPRAFFGQGTRLTVV.

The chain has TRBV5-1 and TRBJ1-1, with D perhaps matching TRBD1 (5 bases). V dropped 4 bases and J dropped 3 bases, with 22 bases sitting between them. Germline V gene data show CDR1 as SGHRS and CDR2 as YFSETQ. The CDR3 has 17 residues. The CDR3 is CASSLGVQGTLDTEAFF. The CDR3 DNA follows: TGCGCCAGCAGCCTGGGAGTACAAGGGACTCTGGACACTGAAGCTTTCTTT. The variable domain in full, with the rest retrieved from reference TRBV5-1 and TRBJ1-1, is KAGVTQTPRYLIKTRGQQVTLSCSPISGHRSVSWYQQTPGQGLQFLFEYFSETQRNKGNFPGRFSGRQFSNSRSEMNVSTLELGDSALYLCASSLGVQGTLDTEAFFGQGTRLTVV.

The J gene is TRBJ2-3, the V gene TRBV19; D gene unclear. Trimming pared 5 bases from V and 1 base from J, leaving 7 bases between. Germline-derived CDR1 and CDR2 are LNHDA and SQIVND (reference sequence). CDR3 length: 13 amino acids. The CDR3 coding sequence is TGTGCCAGTAGTTTTATTCGCACAGATACGCAGTATTTT. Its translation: CASSFIRTDTQYF.

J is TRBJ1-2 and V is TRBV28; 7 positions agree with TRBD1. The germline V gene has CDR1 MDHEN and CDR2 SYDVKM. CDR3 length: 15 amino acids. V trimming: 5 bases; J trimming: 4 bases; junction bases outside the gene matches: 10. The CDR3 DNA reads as TGTGCCAGCAGTACTCCCTCCGGGACAGTCTATGGCTACACCTTC. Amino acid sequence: CASSTPSGTVYGYTF.

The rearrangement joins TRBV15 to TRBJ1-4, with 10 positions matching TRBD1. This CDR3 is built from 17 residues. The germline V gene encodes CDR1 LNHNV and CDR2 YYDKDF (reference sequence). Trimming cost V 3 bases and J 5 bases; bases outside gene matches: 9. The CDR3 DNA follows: TGTGCCACCAGCAGTCAACAGTCGGGACAGGGGAATGAAAAACTGTTTTTT. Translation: CATSSQQSGQGNEKLFF.

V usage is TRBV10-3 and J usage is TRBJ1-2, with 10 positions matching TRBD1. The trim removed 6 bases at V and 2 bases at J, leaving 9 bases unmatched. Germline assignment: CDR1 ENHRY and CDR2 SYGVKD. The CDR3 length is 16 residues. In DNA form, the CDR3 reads TGTGCCATCAGGGCCGGGACAGGGGCGGGGAACTATGGCTACACCTTC. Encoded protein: CAIRAGTGAGNYGYTF.

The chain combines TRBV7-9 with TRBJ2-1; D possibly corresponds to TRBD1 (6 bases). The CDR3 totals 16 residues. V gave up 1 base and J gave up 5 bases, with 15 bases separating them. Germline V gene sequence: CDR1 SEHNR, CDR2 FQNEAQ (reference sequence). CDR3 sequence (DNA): TGTGCCAGCAGCTTAGTGATGGGGGCGGAAAACAATGAGCAGTTCTTC. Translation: CASSLVMGAENNEQFF.